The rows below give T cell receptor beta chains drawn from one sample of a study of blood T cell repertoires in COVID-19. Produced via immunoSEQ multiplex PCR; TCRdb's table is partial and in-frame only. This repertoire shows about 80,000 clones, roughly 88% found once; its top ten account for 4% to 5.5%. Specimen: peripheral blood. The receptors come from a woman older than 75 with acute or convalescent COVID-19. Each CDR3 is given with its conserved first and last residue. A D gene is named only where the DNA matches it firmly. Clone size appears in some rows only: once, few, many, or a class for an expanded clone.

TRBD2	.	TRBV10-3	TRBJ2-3	TGTGCCATCAGATTGGACCATCGCGGGAGTACTAGCACAGATACGCAGTATTTT	CAIRLDHRGSTSTDTQYF
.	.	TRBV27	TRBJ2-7	TGTGCCAGCAGGTTTTATGAGGGGGACGAGCAGTACTTC	CASRFYEGDEQYF
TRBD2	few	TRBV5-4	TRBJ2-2	TGTGCCAGCAGCCCAGTAGCGGGGCTAGGCACCGGGGAGCTGTTTTTT	CASSPVAGLGTGELFF
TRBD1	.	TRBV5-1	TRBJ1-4	TGCGCCAGCAGCTTTGAACAGGGGGCATTTAATGAAAAACTGTTTTTT	CASSFEQGAFNEKLFF
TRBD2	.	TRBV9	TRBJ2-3	TGTGCCCCTAGGGCGGGAGAGGGGACAGATACGCAGTATTTT	CAPRAGEGTDTQYF
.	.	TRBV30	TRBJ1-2	TGTGCCTGGAGCCCTGACAGCCGCGCCATGGGGGGCTACACCTTC	CAWSPDSRAMGGYTF
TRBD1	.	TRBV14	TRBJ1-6	TGTGCCAGCAGCCAATTGGGACAGGGGAGTTCACCCCTCCACTTT	CASSQLGQGSSPLHF
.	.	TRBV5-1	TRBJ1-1	TGCGCCAGCAGCCACCCCAAAACAGGAATGAACACTGAAGCTTTCTTT	CASSHPKTGMNTEAFF
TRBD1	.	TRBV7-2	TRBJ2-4	TGTGCCAGCAGCTTGACAGGGGGCAACATTCAGTACTTC	CASSLTGGNIQYF
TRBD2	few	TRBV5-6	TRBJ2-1	TGTGCCAGCAGCTTGGTCCTAGCGGGGGCCCCAGTTGGATACAATGAGCAGTTCTTC	CASSLVLAGAPVGYNEQFF
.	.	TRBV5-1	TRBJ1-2	TGCGCCAGCAGCTTGGTTGGGGAGAGCGCCTATGGCTACACCTTC	CASSLVGESAYGYTF
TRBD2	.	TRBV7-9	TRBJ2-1	TGTGCCAGCAGCCCAACCCGACTAGGGCGGGGGGGCGATGAGCAGTTCTTC	CASSPTRLGRGGDEQFF
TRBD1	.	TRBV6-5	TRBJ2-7	TGTGCCAGCAGTCCGACAGGGGCCCACGAGCAGTACTTC	CASSPTGAHEQYF
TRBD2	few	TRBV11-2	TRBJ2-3	TGTGCCAGCAGCCCAATAGCAGCGGGGAGCACAGATACGCAGTATTTT	CASSPIAAGSTDTQYF
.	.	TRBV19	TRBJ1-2	TGTGCCAGTAGTATAGAGATTTCCAGGGCGTTGGCCTATGGCTACACCTTC	CASSIEISRALAYGYTF
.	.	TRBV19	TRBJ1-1	TGTGCCAGTGGAGGGATTGGTACTGAAGCTTTCTTT	CASGGIGTEAFF
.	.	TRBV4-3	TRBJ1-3	TGCGCCAGCAGCCAAGAGGGAGCAGCCCCAAGCTCTGGAAACACCATATATTTT	CASSQEGAAPSSGNTIYF
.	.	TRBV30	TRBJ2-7	TGTGCCTGGAGTGTTCTCCAGCGACTTAACTCCTACGAGCAGTACTTC	CAWSVLQRLNSYEQYF
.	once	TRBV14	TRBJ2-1	TGTGCCAGCAGCCACGATGGACGTGGGAGTTCCTACAATGAGCAGTTCTTC	CASSHDGRGSSYNEQFF
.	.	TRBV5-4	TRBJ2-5	TGTGCCAGCAGCTTGGAGGGACAAGCCCGAGGGACCCAGTACTTC	CASSLEGQARGTQYF
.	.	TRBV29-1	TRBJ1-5	TGCAGCGTTGGGGGTCAGGGGAATCAGCCCCAGCATTTT	CSVGGQGNQPQHF
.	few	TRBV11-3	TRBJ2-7	TGTGCCAGCAGCACGGACCCGGGGTCCTACGAGCAGTACTTC	CASSTDPGSYEQYF
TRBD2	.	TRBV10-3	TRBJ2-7	TGTGCCATCAGTTATAGCGGGAGGCAAGCAGGGTCCTACGAGCAGTACTTC	CAISYSGRQAGSYEQYF
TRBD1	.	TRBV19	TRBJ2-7	TGTGCCAGTAGTATCGAGGGGGCTACCTACGAGCAGTACTTC	CASSIEGATYEQYF
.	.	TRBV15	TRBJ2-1	TGTGCCACCAGCAGAGATGCTCGAGACAATGAGCAGTTCTTC	CATSRDARDNEQFF
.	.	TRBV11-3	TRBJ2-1	TGTGCCAGCAGCTCGGCGACAGGAGATGAGCAGTTCTTC	CASSSATGDEQFF
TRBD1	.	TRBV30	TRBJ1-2	TGTGCCTGGAGCCCTCGACAGGGATCGGATGGCTACACCTTC	CAWSPRQGSDGYTF
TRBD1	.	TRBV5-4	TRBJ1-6	TGTGCCAGCAGCCTGACCGGGACAGGAGATTCACCCCTCCACTTT	CASSLTGTGDSPLHF
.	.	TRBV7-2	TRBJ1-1	TGTGCCAGCTGCTTGGACTGGGGCACTGAAGCTTTCTTT	CASCLDWGTEAFF
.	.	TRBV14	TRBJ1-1	TGTGCCAGCAGCCTTGGGGGGGGGCCACGGGAAGCTTTCTTT	CASSLGGGPREAFF
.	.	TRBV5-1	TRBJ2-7	TGCGCCAGCAGCTTGGTAACAGGGAGCTCCTACGAGCAGTACTTC	CASSLVTGSSYEQYF
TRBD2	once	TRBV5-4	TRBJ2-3	TGTGCCAGCAGCTTGGGGGGGGAGGGCCGATATACGCAGTATTTT	CASSLGGEGRYTQYF
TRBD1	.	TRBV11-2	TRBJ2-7	TGTGCCAGCAGCCCCCCGGGGACAGGACCCTTCAAGGGGTACTTC	CASSPPGTGPFKGYF
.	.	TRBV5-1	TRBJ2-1	TGCGCCAGCAGCTTGGAGGGGTGGGATGAGCAGTTCTTC	CASSLEGWDEQFF
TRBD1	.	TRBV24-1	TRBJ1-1	TGTGCCACCAGTGAGCCCTCCGGGACAGGGCGGACTGAAGCTTTCTTT	CATSEPSGTGRTEAFF
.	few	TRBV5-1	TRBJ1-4	TGCGCCAGCAGCTTGACAACCGCGGGCGAAAAACTGTTTTTT	CASSLTTAGEKLFF
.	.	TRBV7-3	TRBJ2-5	TGTGCCAGCAGCTTGGGGCCCGCCGAGACCCAGTACTTC	CASSLGPAETQYF
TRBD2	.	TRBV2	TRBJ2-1	TGTGCCAGCAGCCCCAAGCCTAGCGGGGGGGGAAGTGAGCAGTTCTTC	CASSPKPSGGGSEQFF
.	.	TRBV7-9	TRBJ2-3	TGTGCCAGCAGCCCAGGGCTATTGACAGATACGCAGTATTTT	CASSPGLLTDTQYF
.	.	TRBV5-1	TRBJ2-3	TGCGCCAGCAGCGTGGGACTCGAGGCAGATACGCAGTATTTT	CASSVGLEADTQYF
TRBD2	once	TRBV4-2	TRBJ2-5	TGTGCCAGCAGCCAAGGCCCCAGCGGGAGGGGGAGTGGAACCCAGTACTTC	CASSQGPSGRGSGTQYF
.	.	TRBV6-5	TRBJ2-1	TGTGCCAGCAGTTATAAGGGGACAACCCTTTACAATGAGCAGTTCTTC	CASSYKGTTLYNEQFF
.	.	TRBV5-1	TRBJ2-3	TGCGCCAGCAGCTTGGCCAAGTGGGCGGGTAGCACAGATACGCAGTATTTT	CASSLAKWAGSTDTQYF
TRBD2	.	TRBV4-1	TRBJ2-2	TGCGCCAGCAGCCAAGATCTGGGGGTAGCGGGAGACACCGGGGAGCTGTTTTTT	CASSQDLGVAGDTGELFF
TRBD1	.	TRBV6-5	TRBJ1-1	TGTGCCAGCGCCCTAGGACAGGGAGGCACTGAAGCTTTCTTT	CASALGQGGTEAFF
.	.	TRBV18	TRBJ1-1	TGTGCCAGCTCACCACGAGCTAACACTGAAGCTTTCTTT	CASSPRANTEAFF
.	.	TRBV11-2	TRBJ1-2	TGTGCCAGCAGCTTAGGGGGGGGCTCTGGCTACACCTTC	CASSLGGGSGYTF
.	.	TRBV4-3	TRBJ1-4	TGCGCCAGCAGCCAAGTAACAAGAACAGCCGGAAAACTGTTTTTT	CASSQVTRTAGKLFF
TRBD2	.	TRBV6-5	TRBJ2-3	TGTGCCAGCAGCCTGGCTAGCGGGAGCGCAGATACGCAGTATTTT	CASSLASGSADTQYF
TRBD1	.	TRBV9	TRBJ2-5	TGTGCCAGCAGCGTCGACCAGACAGGGCGTGAGACCCAGTACTTC	CASSVDQTGRETQYF
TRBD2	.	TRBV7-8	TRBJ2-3	TGTGCCAGCAGCCGGAGGGGACTAGCGTCAGATACGCAGTATTTT	CASSRRGLASDTQYF
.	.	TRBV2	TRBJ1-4	TGTGCCAGCAGTGATTCCTTAGGAGACGAAAAACTGTTTTTT	CASSDSLGDEKLFF
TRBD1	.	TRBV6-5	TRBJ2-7	TGTGCCAGCAGGCCCGACAGGGGTCGTCTCTACGAGCAGTACTTC	CASRPDRGRLYEQYF
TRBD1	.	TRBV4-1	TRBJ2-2	TGCGCCAGCAGCTCCCATACAGGGGACGGGGAGCTGTTTTTT	CASSSHTGDGELFF
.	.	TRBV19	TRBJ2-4	TGTGCCAGTCTATCTAGCGATAAAAACATTCAGTACTTC	CASLSSDKNIQYF